The T cell receptor beta chain described here comes from a study of blood T cell repertoires in COVID-19. TCRdb keeps only in-frame clones here, not all; method: immunoSEQ multiplex PCR. The table shows a few hundred thousand clones, with about 85% occurring only once. Germline lookup yields CDR1 MNHEY and CDR2 SVGAGI. After removal of 6 bases from V and 5 bases from J, the junction contained 7 bases not matched to a gene. This CDR3 is 14 amino acids long. This TCR was sampled from a woman between 55 and 75 years old who had recovered from COVID-19. The sequencing input was PBMCs or T cells enriched from blood (not recorded which). This chain uses TRBV6-5 with TRBJ1-1; 9 positions match TRBD1. The CDR3 coding sequence is TGTGCCAGCAGACAGGGACAGGGTGGGACTGAAGCTTTCTTT. It encodes CASRQGQGGTEAFF.